This T cell receptor beta chain emerged from a study of blood T cell repertoires in COVID-19. Study-level background: There were acute and convalescent COVID-19 samples, and they came from the United States, Italy and Spain.

Using immunoSEQ multiplex PCR, the repertoire was profiled, and TCRdb retains in-frame clones only, with some absent. Among approximately 250,000 clones, 84% were seen once, and the ten largest hold 4% to 5%. The CDR3 contains 16 residues. Trimming cost V 2 bases and J 5 bases; bases outside gene matches: 5. CDR1 is MDHEN and CDR2 is SYDVKM in the germline V gene. This clone was counted a single time. The chain has TRBV28 and TRBJ2-7, with 14 bases matching TRBD2. The sample comprised peripheral blood. This TCR was recovered from a man aged 60 to 75 with acute or convalescent COVID-19. The CDR3 region has the DNA TGTGCCAGCAGTTTAGGACTAGCGGGAGGAAGGCACGAGCAGTACTTC. It translates to CASSLGLAGGRHEQYF. Complete variable domain (other parts from reference TRBV28 and TRBJ2-7): DVKVTQSSRYLVKRTGEKVFLECVQDMDHENMFWYRQDPGLGLRLIYFSYDVKMKEKGDIPEGYSVSREKKERFSLILESASTNQTSMYLCASSLGLAGGRHEQYFGPGTRLTVT.